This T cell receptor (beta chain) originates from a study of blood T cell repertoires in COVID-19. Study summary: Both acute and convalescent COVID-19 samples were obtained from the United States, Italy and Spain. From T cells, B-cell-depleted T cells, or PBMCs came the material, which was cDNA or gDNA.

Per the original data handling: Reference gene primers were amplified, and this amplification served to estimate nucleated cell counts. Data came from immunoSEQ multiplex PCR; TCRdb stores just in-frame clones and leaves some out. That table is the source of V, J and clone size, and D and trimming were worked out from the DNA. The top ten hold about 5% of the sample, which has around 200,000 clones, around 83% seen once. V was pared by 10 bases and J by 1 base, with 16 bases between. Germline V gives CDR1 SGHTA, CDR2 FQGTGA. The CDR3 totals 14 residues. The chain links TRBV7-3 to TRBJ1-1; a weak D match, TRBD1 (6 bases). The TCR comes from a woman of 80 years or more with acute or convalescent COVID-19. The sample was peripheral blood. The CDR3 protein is CATRLGHGNTEAFF. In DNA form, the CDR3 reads TGTGCCACTAGGCTGGGACATGGGAACACTGAAGCTTTCTTT. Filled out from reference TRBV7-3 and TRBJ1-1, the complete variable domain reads GAGVSQTPSNKVTEKGKYVELRCDPISGHTALYWYRQSLGQGPEFLIYFQGTGAADDSGLPNDRFFAVRPEGSVSTLKIQRTERGDSAVYLCATRLGHGNTEAFFGQGTRLTVV.